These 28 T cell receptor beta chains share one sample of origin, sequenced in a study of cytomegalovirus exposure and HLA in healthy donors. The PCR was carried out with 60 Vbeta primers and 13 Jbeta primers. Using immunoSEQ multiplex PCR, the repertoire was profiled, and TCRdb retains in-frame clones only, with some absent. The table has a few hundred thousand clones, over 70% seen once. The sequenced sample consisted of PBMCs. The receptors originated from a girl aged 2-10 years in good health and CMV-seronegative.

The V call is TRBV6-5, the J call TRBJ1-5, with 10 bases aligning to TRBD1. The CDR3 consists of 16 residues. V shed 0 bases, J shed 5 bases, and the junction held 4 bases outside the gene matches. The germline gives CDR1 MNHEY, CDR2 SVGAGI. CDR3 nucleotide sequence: TGTGCCAGCAGTTACTCGGGACAGGGGAGCCATCAGCCCCAGCATTTT. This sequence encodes CASSYSGQGSHQPQHF.

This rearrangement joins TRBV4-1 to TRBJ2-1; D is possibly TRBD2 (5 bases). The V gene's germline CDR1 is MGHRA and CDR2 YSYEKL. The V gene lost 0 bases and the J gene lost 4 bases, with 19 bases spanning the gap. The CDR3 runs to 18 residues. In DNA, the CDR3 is TGCGCCAGCAGCCAAGAGAGTTCGTTAGCGAGATATTACAATGAGCAGTTCTTC. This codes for CASSQESSLARYYNEQFF.

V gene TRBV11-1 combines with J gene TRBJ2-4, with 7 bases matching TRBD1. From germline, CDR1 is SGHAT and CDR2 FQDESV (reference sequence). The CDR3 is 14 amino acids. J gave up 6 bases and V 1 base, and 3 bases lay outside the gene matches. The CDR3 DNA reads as TGTGCCAGCAGCTTAGGGGGACAGTTAAACATTCAGTACTTC. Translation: CASSLGGQLNIQYF.

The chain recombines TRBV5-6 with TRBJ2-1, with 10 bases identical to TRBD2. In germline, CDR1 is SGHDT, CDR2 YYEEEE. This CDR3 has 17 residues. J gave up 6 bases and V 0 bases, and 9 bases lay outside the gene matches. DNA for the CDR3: TGTGCCAGCAGCTTGGCTGGACTAGCGGAAGTAGTCAATGAGCAGTTCTTC. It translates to CASSLAGLAEVVNEQFF.

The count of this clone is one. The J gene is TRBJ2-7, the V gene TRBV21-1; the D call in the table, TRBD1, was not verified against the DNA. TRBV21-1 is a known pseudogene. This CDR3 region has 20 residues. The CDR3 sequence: CASSREKSWDRGHPPYEQYF. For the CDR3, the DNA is TGTGCCAGCAGCCGGGAGAAAAGTTGGGACAGGGGGCATCCTCCCTACGAGCAGTACTTC.

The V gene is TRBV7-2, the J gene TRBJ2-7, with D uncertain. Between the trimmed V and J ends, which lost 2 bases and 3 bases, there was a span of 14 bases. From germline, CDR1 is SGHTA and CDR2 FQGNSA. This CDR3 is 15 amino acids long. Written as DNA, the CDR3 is TGTGCCAGCAGCTTAACGGCTAGTACCATCTACGAGCAGTACTTC. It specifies CASSLTASTIYEQYF.

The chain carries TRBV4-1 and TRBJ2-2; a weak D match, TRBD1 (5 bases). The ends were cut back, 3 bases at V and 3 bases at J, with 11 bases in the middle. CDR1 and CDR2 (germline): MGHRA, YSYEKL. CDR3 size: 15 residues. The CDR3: CASSQAGMDTGELFF. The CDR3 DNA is TGCGCCAGCAGCCAGGCAGGGATGGACACCGGGGAGCTGTTTTTT.

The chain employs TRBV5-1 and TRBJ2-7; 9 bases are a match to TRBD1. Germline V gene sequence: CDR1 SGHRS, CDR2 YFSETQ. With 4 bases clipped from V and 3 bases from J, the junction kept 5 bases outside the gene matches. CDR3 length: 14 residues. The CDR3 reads CASSGRDRDYEQYF. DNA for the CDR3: TGCGCCAGCAGCGGCCGGGACAGGGACTACGAGCAGTACTTC.

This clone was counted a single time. The DNA for the CDR3 is TGTGCCAGCAGTGATTTCTTGAGGGAGTCACGCACAGATACGCAGTATTTT. It yields the protein CASSDFLRESRTDTQYF. The chain has TRBV6-1 and TRBJ2-3, with D maybe TRBD2 (5 bases). V was cut by 3 bases and J by 1 base, with 17 bases left in between. The V gene's germline CDR1 is MNHNS and CDR2 SASEGT. The CDR3 contains 17 residues.

CDR3 coding DNA: TGTGCCAGCAGCTCCGCGACTCCCTCCGGGGAGCTGTTTTTT. Translating it yields CASSSATPSGELFF. The J gene is TRBJ2-2, the V gene TRBV7-3; D remains ambiguous. Deletions cut 4 bases from V and 6 bases from J, with 12 bases between. The CDR3 contains 14 residues. Germline V gene data show CDR1 as SGHTA and CDR2 as FQGTGA.

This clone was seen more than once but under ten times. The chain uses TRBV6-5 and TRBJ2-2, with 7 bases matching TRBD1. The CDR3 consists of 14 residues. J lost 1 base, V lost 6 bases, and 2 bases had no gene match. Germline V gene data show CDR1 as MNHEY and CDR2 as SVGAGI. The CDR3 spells CASRGTVNTGELFF. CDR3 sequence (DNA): TGTGCCAGCAGGGGGACAGTGAACACCGGGGAGCTGTTTTTT.

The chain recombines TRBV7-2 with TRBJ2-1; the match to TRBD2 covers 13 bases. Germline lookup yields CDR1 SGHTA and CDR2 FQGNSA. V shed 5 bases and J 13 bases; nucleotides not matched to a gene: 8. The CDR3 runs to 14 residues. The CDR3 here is CASSLLLAGGRQFF. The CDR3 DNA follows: TGTGCCAGCAGCCTATTACTAGCGGGGGGGAGACAGTTCTTC.

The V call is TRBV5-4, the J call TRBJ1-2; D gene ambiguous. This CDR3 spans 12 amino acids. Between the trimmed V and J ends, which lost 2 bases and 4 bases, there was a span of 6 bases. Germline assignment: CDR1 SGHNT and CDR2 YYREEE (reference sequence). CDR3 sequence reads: CASSLNSYGYTF. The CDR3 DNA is TGTGCCAGCAGCTTAAACAGCTATGGCTACACCTTC.

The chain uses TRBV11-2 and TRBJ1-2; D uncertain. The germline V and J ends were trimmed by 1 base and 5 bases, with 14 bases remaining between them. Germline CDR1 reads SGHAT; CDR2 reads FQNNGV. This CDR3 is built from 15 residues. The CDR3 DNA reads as TGTGCCAGCAGCTTAGTCGATGTTCCGAGATATGGCTACACCTTC. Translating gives CASSLVDVPRYGYTF. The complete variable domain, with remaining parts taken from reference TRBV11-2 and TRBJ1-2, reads EAGVAQSPRYKIIEKRQSVAFWCNPISGHATLYWYQQILGQGPKLLIQFQNNGVVDDSQLPKDRFSAERLKGVDSTLKIQPAKLEDSAVYLCASSLVDVPRYGYTFGSGTRLTVV.

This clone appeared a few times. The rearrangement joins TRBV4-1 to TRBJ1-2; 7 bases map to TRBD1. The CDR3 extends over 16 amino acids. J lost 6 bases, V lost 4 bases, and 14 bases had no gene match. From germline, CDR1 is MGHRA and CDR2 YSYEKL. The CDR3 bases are TGCGCCAGCAGCCTGGAAGGAGACAGGGATCCTGATGGCTACACCTTC. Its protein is CASSLEGDRDPDGYTF.

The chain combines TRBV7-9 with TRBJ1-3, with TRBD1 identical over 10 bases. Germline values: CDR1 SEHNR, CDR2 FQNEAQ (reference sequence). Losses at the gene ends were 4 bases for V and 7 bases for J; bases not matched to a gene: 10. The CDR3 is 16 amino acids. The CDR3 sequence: CASSSRAGTGVNTIYF. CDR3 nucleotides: TGTGCCAGCAGCTCCCGGGCCGGGACAGGGGTCAACACCATATATTTT.

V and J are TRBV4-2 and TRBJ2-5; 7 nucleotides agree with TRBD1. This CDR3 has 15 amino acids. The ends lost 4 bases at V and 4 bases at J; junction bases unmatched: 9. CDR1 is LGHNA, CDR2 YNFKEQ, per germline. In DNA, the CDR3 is TGTGCCAGCAGCCGCCTAAGACAGGGTCCAGAGACCCAGTACTTC. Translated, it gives CASSRLRQGPETQYF.

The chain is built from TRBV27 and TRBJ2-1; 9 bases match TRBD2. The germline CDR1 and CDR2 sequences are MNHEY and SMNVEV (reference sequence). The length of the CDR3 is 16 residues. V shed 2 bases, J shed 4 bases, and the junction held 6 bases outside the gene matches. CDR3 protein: CASSLGGAGGYNEQFF. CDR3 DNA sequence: TGTGCCAGCAGTTTAGGTGGGGCGGGGGGGTACAATGAGCAGTTCTTC.

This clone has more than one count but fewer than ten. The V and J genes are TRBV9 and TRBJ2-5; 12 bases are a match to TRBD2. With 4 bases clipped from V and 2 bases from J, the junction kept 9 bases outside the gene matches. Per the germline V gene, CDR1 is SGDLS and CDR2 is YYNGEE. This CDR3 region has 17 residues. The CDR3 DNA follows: TGTGCCAGCAGCCCAGCCACTAGCGGGGGGTTACAAGAGACCCAGTACTTC. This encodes CASSPATSGGLQETQYF.

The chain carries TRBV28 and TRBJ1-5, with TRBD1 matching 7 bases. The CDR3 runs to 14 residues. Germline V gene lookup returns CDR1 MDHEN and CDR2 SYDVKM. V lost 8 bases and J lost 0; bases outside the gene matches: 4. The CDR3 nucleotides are TGTGCCAGCCACAGGGGTGGTAGCAATCAGCCCCAGCATTTT. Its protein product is CASHRGGSNQPQHF. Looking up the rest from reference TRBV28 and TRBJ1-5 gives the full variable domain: DVKVTQSSRYLVKRTGEKVFLECVQDMDHENMFWYRQDPGLGLRLIYFSYDVKMKEKGDIPEGYSVSREKKERFSLILESASTNQTSMYLCASHRGGSNQPQHFGDGTRLSIL.

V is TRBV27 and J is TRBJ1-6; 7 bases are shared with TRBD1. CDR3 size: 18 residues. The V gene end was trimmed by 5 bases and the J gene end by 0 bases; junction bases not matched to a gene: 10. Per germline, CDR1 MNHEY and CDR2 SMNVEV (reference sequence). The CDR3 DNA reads TGTGCCAGCAGTACCCGACAGGGAATAAGCTCCTATAATTCACCCCTCCACTTT. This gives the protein CASSTRQGISSYNSPLHF.

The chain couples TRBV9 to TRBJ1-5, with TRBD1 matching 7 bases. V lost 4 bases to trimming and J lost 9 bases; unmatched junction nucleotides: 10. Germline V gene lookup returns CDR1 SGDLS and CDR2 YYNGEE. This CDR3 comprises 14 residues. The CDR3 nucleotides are TGTGCCAGCAGCCCCGGGACAGCCCAGCGGCCCCAGCATTTT. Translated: CASSPGTAQRPQHF.

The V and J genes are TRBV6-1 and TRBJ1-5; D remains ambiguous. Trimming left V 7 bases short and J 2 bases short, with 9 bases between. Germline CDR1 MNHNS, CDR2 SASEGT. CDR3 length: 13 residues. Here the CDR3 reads CASTHQGNQPQHF. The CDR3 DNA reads TGTGCCAGCACACACCAGGGCAATCAGCCCCAGCATTTT.

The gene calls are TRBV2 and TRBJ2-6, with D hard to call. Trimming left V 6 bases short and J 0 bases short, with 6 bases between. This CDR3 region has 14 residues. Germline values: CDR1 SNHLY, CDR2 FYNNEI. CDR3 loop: CASRVSSGANVLTF. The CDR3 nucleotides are TGTGCCAGCAGAGTTAGCTCTGGGGCCAACGTCCTGACTTTC.

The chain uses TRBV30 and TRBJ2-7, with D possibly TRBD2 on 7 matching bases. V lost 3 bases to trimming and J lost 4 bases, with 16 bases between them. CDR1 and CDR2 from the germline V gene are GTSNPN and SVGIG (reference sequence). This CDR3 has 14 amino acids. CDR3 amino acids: CAWSGGGARYEQYF. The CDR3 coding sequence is TGTGCCTGGAGCGGTGGGGGGGCGCGTTACGAGCAGTACTTC. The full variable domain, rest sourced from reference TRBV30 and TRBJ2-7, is SQTIHQWPATLVQPVGSPLSLECTVEGTSNPNLYWYRQAAGRGLQLLFYSVGIGQISSEVPQNLSASRPQDRQFILSSKKLLLSDSGFYLCAWSGGGARYEQYFGPGTRLTVT.

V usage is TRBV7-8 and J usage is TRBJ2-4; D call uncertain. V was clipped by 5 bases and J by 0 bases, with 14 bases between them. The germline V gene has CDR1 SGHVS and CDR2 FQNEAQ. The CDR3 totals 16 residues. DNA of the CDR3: TGTGCCAGCAGCGCAAACCCATTACTAGCCAAAAACATTCAGTACTTC. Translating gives CASSANPLLAKNIQYF.

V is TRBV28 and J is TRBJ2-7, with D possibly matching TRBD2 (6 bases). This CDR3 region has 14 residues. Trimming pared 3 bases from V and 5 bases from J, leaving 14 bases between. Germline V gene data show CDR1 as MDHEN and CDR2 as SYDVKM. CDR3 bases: TGTGCCAGCAGTTTCGGGACTGTCCCCCACGAGCAGTACTTC. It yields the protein CASSFGTVPHEQYF.

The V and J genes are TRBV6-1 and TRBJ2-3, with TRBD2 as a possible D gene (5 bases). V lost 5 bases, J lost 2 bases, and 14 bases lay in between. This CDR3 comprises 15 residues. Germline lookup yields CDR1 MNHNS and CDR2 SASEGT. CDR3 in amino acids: CASSFSERTTDTQYF. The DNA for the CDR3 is TGTGCCAGCAGTTTTTCCGAGCGGACCACAGATACGCAGTATTTT.